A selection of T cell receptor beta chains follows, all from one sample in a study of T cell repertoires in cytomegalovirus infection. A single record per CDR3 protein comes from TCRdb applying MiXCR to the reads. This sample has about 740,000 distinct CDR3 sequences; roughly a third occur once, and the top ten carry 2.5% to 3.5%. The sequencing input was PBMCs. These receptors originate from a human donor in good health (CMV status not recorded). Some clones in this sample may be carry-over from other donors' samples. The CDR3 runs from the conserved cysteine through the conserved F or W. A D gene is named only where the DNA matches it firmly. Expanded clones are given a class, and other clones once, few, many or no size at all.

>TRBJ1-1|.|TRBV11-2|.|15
CASSLGRHMNTEAFF
TGTGCCAGCAGCCTAGGGAGGCATATGAACACTGAAGCTTTCTTT
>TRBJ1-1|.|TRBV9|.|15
CASSPTLGGITEAFF
TGTGCCAGCAGCCCTACATTGGGGGGGATCACTGAAGCTTTCTTT
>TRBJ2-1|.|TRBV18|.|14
CASSPLQDYNEQFF
TGTGCCAGCTCACCACTACAGGACTACAATGAGCAGTTCTTC
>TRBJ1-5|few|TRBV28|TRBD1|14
CASSPADRYQPQHF
TGTGCCAGCAGTCCTGCGGACAGGTATCAGCCCCAGCATTTT
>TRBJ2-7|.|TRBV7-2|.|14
CASSLSSGRIEQYF
TGTGCCAGCAGCTTATCTTCAGGGAGGATCGAGCAGTACTTC
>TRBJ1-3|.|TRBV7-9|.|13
CASVLASRNTIYF
TGTGCCAGCGTCCTGGCTTCCCGAAACACCATATATTTT
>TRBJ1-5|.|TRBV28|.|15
CASSFADRLNQPQHF
TGTGCCAGCAGTTTCGCGGACAGACTCAACCAGCCCCAGCATTTT
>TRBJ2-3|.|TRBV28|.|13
CASSLFSPDTQYF
TGTGCCAGCAGTTTATTCAGTCCAGATACGCAGTATTTT
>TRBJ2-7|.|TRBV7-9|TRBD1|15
CASSLARTGGYEQYF
TGTGCCAGCAGCTTGGCCCGGACAGGGGGCTACGAGCAGTACTTC
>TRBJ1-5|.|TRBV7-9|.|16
CASSLGLGVSNQPQHF
TGTGCCAGCAGCTTAGGTCTTGGGGTTAGCAATCAGCCCCAGCATTTT
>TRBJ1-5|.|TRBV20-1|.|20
CSARDDQRSHRVRGNQPQHF
TGCAGTGCTAGAGATGATCAAAGGTCACACAGGGTAAGGGGCAATCAGCCCCAGCATTTT
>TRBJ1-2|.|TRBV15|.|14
CATSRITETNGYTF
TGTGCCACCAGCAGGATTACGGAGACAAATGGCTACACCTTC
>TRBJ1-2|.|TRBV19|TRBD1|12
CATRQGGDGYTF
TGTGCCACTCGACAGGGGGGAGATGGCTACACCTTC
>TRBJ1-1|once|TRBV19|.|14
CASTRTPLNTEAFF
TGTGCCAGTACCAGGACACCCTTGAACACTGAAGCTTTCTTT
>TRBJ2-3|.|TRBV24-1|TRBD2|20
CATSGRETLGLATSTDTQYF
TGTGCCACCAGTGGGCGGGAGACCCTGGGACTAGCAACTAGCACAGATACGCAGTATTTT
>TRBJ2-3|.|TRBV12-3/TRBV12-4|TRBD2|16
CASSFTGLAGEDTQYF
TGTGCCAGCAGTTTTACGGGCCTAGCGGGGGAAGATACGCAGTATTTT
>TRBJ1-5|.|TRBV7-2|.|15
CASSLGNGGHQPQHF
TGTGCCAGCAGCTTAGGGAACGGGGGGCATCAGCCCCAGCATTTT
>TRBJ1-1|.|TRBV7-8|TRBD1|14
CASSLVGTGRVTFF
TGTGCCAGCAGCTTAGTAGGGACAGGGAGGGTAACTTTCTTT
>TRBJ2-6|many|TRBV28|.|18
CASSFIVSLRSGANVLTF
TGTGCCAGCAGTTTCATAGTCAGCTTACGCTCTGGGGCCAACGTCCTGACTTTC
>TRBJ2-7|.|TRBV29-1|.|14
CSVVWPPAPYEQYF
TGCAGCGTTGTATGGCCCCCGGCTCCCTACGAGCAGTACTTC
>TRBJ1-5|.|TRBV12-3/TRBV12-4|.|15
CASSVTTFSNQPQHF
TGTGCCAGCAGCGTGACAACCTTTAGCAATCAGCCCCAGCATTTT
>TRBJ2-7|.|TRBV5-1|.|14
CASSLLHTNYEQYF
TGCGCCAGCAGCTTGTTGCACACAAACTACGAGCAGTACTTC
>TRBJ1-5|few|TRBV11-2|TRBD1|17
CASSALGQGIWNQPQHF
TGTGCCAGCAGCGCCCTGGGACAGGGAATTTGGAATCAGCCCCAGCATTTT
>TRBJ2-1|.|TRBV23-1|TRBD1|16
CASSRDQGAAINEQFF
TGCGCCAGCAGTAGAGATCAGGGGGCCGCAATCAATGAGCAGTTCTTC
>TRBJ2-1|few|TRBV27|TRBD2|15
CASTGTSGRYNEQFF
TGTGCCAGCACCGGGACTAGCGGGAGATACAATGAGCAGTTCTTC
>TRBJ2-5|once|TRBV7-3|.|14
CASSLLGLGETQYF
TGTGCCAGCAGCTTATTGGGGCTGGGGGAGACCCAGTACTTC
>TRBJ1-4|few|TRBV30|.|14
CAWSVGTGNEKLFF
TGTGCCTGGAGTGTAGGCACAGGGAACGAAAAACTGTTTTTT
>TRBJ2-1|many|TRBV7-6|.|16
CASSLEGRGLPNEQFF
TGTGCCAGCAGCTTAGAGGGCAGGGGCCTTCCCAATGAGCAGTTCTTC
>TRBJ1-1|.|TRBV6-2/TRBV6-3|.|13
CASATLGRTEAFF
TGTGCCAGCGCCACCTTAGGCAGGACTGAAGCTTTCTTT
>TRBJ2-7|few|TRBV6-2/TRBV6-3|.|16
CASSYWGTGSSYEQYF
TGTGCCAGCAGTTATTGGGGTACCGGAAGCTCCTACGAGCAGTACTTC
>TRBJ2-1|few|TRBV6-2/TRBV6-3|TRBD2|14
CASCGGSSYNEQFF
TGTGCCAGCTGTGGCGGGAGCTCCTACAATGAGCAGTTCTTC
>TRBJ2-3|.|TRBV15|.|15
CATSRVGGNTDTQYF
TGTGCCACCAGCAGAGTTGGCGGGAACACAGATACGCAGTATTTT
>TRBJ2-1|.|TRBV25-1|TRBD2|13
CASSESGRDEQFF
TGTGCCAGCAGTGAATCAGGGAGGGATGAGCAGTTCTTC
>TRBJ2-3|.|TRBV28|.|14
CASRSRAGTDTQYF
TGTGCCAGCAGGTCTCGCGCGGGGACAGATACGCAGTATTTT
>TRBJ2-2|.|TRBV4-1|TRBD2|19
CASSLHQSAGGPDTGELFF
TGTGCCAGCAGCCTACATCAATCAGCGGGGGGGCCGGACACCGGGGAGCTGTTTTTT
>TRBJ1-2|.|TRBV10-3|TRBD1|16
CAISEFTGDLPYGYTF
TGTGCCATCAGTGAGTTCACAGGGGACCTCCCCTATGGCTACACCTTC
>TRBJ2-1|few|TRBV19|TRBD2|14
CASSITAGTHEQFF
TGTGCCAGTAGTATTACAGCGGGGACCCATGAGCAGTTCTTC
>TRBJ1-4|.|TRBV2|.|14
CASKKGQISEKLFF
TGTGCCAGCAAGAAGGGGCAGATCTCCGAAAAACTGTTTTTT
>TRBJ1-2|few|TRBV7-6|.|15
CASSLARAGMGGYTF
TGTGCCAGCAGCTTAGCGCGGGCAGGGATGGGTGGCTACACCTTC
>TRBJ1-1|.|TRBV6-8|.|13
CASSYSISTEAFF
TGTGCCAGCAGTTACTCTATTAGCACTGAAGCTTTCTTT
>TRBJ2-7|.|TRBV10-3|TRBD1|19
CAISDPPTGTGGASYEQYF
TGTGCCATCAGTGATCCTCCTACCGGGACAGGGGGAGCTTCCTACGAGCAGTACTTC
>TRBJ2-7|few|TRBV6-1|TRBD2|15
CATGGEGTFTYEQYF
TGTGCCACCGGGGGGGAAGGGACATTCACCTACGAGCAGTACTTC
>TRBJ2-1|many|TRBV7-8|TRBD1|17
CASSLAFGQGGGHEQFF
TGTGCCAGCAGCTTAGCGTTTGGACAGGGTGGTGGGCATGAGCAGTTCTTC
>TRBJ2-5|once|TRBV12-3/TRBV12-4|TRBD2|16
CASSLDSGGAIETQYF
TGTGCCAGCAGTTTAGATAGCGGGGGGGCAATAGAGACCCAGTACTTC
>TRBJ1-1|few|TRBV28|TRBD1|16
CASSLALGTGNTEAFF
TGTGCCAGCAGTTTGGCCCTGGGGACAGGGAACACTGAAGCTTTCTTT
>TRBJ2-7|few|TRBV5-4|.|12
CASSSGRREQYF
TGTGCCAGCAGCTCCGGCCGCCGCGAGCAGTACTTC
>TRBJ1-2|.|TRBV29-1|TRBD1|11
CSVRDRARTSF
TGCAGCGTTCGGGACAGGGCGAGGACCAGTTTC
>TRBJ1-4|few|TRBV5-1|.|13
CASRTPDNEKLFF
TGCGCCAGCAGGACGCCTGATAATGAAAAACTGTTTTTT
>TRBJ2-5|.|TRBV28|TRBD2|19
CASRGRDIAGGRYQETQYF
TGTGCCAGCAGGGGAAGGGATATAGCGGGGGGGCGTTACCAAGAGACCCAGTACTTC
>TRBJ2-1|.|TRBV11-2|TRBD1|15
CASISIRGLYNEQFF
TGTGCCAGCATCTCAATCAGGGGGCTGTACAATGAGCAGTTCTTC
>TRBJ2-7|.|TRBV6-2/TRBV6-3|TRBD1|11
CASWDRYEQYF
TGTGCCAGCTGGGACAGGTACGAGCAGTACTTC
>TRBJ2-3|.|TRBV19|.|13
CASSLGTTDTQYF
TGTGCCAGTAGCCTCGGGACTACAGATACGCAGTATTTT
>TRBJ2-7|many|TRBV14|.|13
CASSQDTSYEQYF
TGTGCCAGCAGCCAAGATACGTCCTACGAGCAGTACTTC
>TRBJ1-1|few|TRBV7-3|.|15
CASSPGPGLDTEAFF
TGTGCCAGCAGCCCCGGCCCGGGGTTGGACACTGAAGCTTTCTTT